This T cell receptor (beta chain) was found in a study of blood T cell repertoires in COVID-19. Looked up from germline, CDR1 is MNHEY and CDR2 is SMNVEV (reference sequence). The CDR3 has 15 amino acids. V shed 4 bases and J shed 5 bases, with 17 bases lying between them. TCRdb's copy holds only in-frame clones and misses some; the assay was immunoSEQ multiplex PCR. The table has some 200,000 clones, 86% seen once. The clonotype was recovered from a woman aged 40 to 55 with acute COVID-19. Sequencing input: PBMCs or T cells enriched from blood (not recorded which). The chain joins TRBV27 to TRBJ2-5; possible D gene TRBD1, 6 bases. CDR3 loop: CASSSLGRGAETQYF. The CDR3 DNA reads TGTGCCAGCAGTTCACTGGGCAGGGGAGCGGAGACCCAGTACTTC.